These T cell receptor beta chains were read from a single sample in a study of blood T cell repertoires in COVID-19. The table came from immunoSEQ multiplex PCR; TCRdb's copy has only in-frame clones and leaves some out. Among about 300,000 clones listed, 90% to 95% were seen once. Sequencing input: peripheral blood. All receptors derive from a woman aged 25 to 39 with COVID-19, enrolled during active disease. CDR3s include the opening cysteine and the closing phenylalanine or tryptophan. The D gene is left open where the match is weak. Not every row has a clone size; where given, it reads once, few, many or a size class.

d_gene: -; abundance: -; j_gene: TRBJ1-1; v_gene: TRBV7-3; CDR3nt: TGTGCCAGCAGCTTAACGGAGGGTTCCGGAGCTTTCTTT; CDR3aa: CASSLTEGSGAFF
d_gene: -; abundance: -; j_gene: TRBJ2-2; v_gene: TRBV24-1; CDR3nt: TGTGCCACCAGTGGGGCAGGGCTCTCGACCGGGGAGCTGTTTTTT; CDR3aa: CATSGAGLSTGELFF
d_gene: TRBD2; abundance: -; j_gene: TRBJ2-1; v_gene: TRBV18; CDR3nt: TGTGCCAGCTCACCACCGTTAGGCGGGAGCAGTCACAATGAGCAGTTCTTC; CDR3aa: CASSPPLGGSSHNEQFF
d_gene: TRBD1; abundance: -; j_gene: TRBJ2-7; v_gene: TRBV4-1; CDR3nt: TGCGCCAGCAGCCACTTGGACAGGGAGTCCTACGAGCAGTACTTC; CDR3aa: CASSHLDRESYEQYF
d_gene: TRBD1; abundance: -; j_gene: TRBJ1-2; v_gene: TRBV12-5; CDR3nt: TGTGCTAGTGGTTCGTTGACAGGGGGCCTCTATGGCTACACCTTC; CDR3aa: CASGSLTGGLYGYTF
d_gene: TRBD1; abundance: -; j_gene: TRBJ1-4; v_gene: TRBV7-2; CDR3nt: TGTGCCAGCAGCAAAGGGGGGACAGGGATCGAAAAACTGTTTTTT; CDR3aa: CASSKGGTGIEKLFF
d_gene: TRBD2; abundance: -; j_gene: TRBJ2-3; v_gene: TRBV19; CDR3nt: TGTGCCAGTAGTGGTAGCGGGAGCGCAGATACGCAGTATTTT; CDR3aa: CASSGSGSADTQYF
d_gene: -; abundance: -; j_gene: TRBJ2-2; v_gene: TRBV7-2; CDR3nt: TGTGCCAGCAGCCAAAGGAGACTAGAGAACACCGGGGAGCTGTTTTTT; CDR3aa: CASSQRRLENTGELFF
d_gene: -; abundance: few; j_gene: TRBJ2-7; v_gene: TRBV5-1; CDR3nt: TGCGCCAGCAGCTTGGGAGGAGGGAACGAGCAGTACTTC; CDR3aa: CASSLGGGNEQYF
d_gene: -; abundance: once; j_gene: TRBJ1-1; v_gene: TRBV3-1/TRBV3-2; CDR3nt: TGTGCCAGCAGCCAAGGGGGGACGGACTATACTGAAGCTTTCTTT; CDR3aa: CASSQGGTDYTEAFF
d_gene: TRBD1; abundance: -; j_gene: TRBJ1-1; v_gene: TRBV7-6; CDR3nt: TGTGCCAGCAGCTTGGGGGGACAGGGTAACACTGAAGCTTTCTTT; CDR3aa: CASSLGGQGNTEAFF
d_gene: -; abundance: -; j_gene: TRBJ2-3; v_gene: TRBV3-1/TRBV3-2; CDR3nt: TGTGCCAGCAGCCTCCCTGGCGGGGCTAGCACAGATACGCAGTATTTT; CDR3aa: CASSLPGGASTDTQYF
d_gene: -; abundance: -; j_gene: TRBJ1-2; v_gene: TRBV29-1; CDR3nt: TGCAGCGTTGAGTTTGTTTTCGGCTATGGCTACACCTTC; CDR3aa: CSVEFVFGYGYTF
d_gene: -; abundance: once; j_gene: TRBJ1-1; v_gene: TRBV18; CDR3nt: TGTGCCAGCTCACCCAACCCCGGGACATACAACACTGAAGCTTTCTTT; CDR3aa: CASSPNPGTYNTEAFF
d_gene: -; abundance: -; j_gene: TRBJ2-2; v_gene: TRBV11-3; CDR3nt: TGTGCCAGCAGCTTACATTCGGGGAACACCGGGGAGCTGTTTTTT; CDR3aa: CASSLHSGNTGELFF
d_gene: TRBD1; abundance: once; j_gene: TRBJ2-1; v_gene: TRBV11-2; CDR3nt: TGTGCCAGCAGCATTAGGGGTCAGGGGGCCTTGATTGAGCAGTTCTTC; CDR3aa: CASSIRGQGALIEQFF
d_gene: TRBD1; abundance: -; j_gene: TRBJ2-1; v_gene: TRBV11-2; CDR3nt: TGTGCCAGCAGTTCTCTAGACAGGGGGGGCAATGAGCAGTTCTTC; CDR3aa: CASSSLDRGGNEQFF
d_gene: TRBD1; abundance: -; j_gene: TRBJ2-7; v_gene: TRBV9; CDR3nt: TGTGCCAGCAGCTTCCGGACAGGGGATGGCGAGCAGTACTTC; CDR3aa: CASSFRTGDGEQYF
d_gene: -; abundance: -; j_gene: TRBJ1-5; v_gene: TRBV6-2/TRBV6-3; CDR3nt: TGTGCCAGCAGTTACGAAGGGGGGGCCAATCAGCCCCAGCATTTT; CDR3aa: CASSYEGGANQPQHF
d_gene: TRBD2; abundance: -; j_gene: TRBJ2-3; v_gene: TRBV4-1; CDR3nt: TGCGCCAGCAGCCAAGAAACGACTAGCGGTTTCTCCACAGATACGCAGTATTTT; CDR3aa: CASSQETTSGFSTDTQYF
d_gene: TRBD1; abundance: -; j_gene: TRBJ2-1; v_gene: TRBV19; CDR3nt: TGTGCCAGTGGCGTCCCGGGACAGCCAAACAATGAGCAGTTCTTC; CDR3aa: CASGVPGQPNNEQFF
d_gene: TRBD1; abundance: few; j_gene: TRBJ2-3; v_gene: TRBV30; CDR3nt: TGTGCCTGGAACAGGGGACCCCCCACAGATACGCAGTATTTT; CDR3aa: CAWNRGPPTDTQYF
d_gene: -; abundance: once; j_gene: TRBJ1-4; v_gene: TRBV4-1; CDR3nt: TGCGCCAGCAGCCAAGAAAGGATGGGAAGGGGTGAAAAACTGTTTTTT; CDR3aa: CASSQERMGRGEKLFF
d_gene: -; abundance: once; j_gene: TRBJ2-5; v_gene: TRBV15; CDR3nt: TGTGCCACCAGCCCGGTGTACCAAGAGACCCAGTACTTC; CDR3aa: CATSPVYQETQYF
d_gene: -; abundance: -; j_gene: TRBJ2-4; v_gene: TRBV18; CDR3nt: TGTGCCAGCTCACCATCGGACATTCAGTACTTC; CDR3aa: CASSPSDIQYF
d_gene: TRBD1; abundance: -; j_gene: TRBJ1-2; v_gene: TRBV4-1; CDR3nt: TGCGCCAGCAGCCAAGAGCACTGGCAACCCGGGACAGGCTATGGCTACACCTTC; CDR3aa: CASSQEHWQPGTGYGYTF
d_gene: TRBD2; abundance: -; j_gene: TRBJ2-1; v_gene: TRBV15; CDR3nt: TGTGCCACCACCGAACTAGCGGGAGTTACCGAGCAGTTCTTC; CDR3aa: CATTELAGVTEQFF
d_gene: TRBD1; abundance: -; j_gene: TRBJ2-7; v_gene: TRBV20-1; CDR3nt: TGCAGTGCCGGGACAGGGTACGAGCAGTACTTC; CDR3aa: CSAGTGYEQYF
d_gene: TRBD1; abundance: -; j_gene: TRBJ1-5; v_gene: TRBV30; CDR3nt: TGTGCCTGGAGTCGCGGGACAGGGGGTCAAAATCAGCCCCAGCATTTT; CDR3aa: CAWSRGTGGQNQPQHF
d_gene: -; abundance: -; j_gene: TRBJ1-1; v_gene: TRBV6-5; CDR3nt: TGTGCCAGCAACCAGGAGGGAAGGAACACTGAAGCTTTCTTT; CDR3aa: CASNQEGRNTEAFF
d_gene: TRBD1; abundance: -; j_gene: TRBJ2-5; v_gene: TRBV11-2; CDR3nt: TGTGCCAGCAGCCCACAGGGGGGGACAGGGTTACAGACCCAGTACTTC; CDR3aa: CASSPQGGTGLQTQYF
d_gene: -; abundance: -; j_gene: TRBJ1-5; v_gene: TRBV9; CDR3nt: TGTGCCAGCAGCGTAGTTCCGGGTCAGCCCCAGCATTTT; CDR3aa: CASSVVPGQPQHF
d_gene: TRBD1; abundance: -; j_gene: TRBJ1-1; v_gene: TRBV15; CDR3nt: TGTGCCACCAGCAGAGGACAGGGGAGGGACACTGAAGCTTTCTTT; CDR3aa: CATSRGQGRDTEAFF
d_gene: TRBD1; abundance: few; j_gene: TRBJ2-5; v_gene: TRBV9; CDR3nt: TGTGCCAGCAGCGTAGGGGTCAGTAAAAGGACAGGGCAAAAAGAGACCCAGTACTTC; CDR3aa: CASSVGVSKRTGQKETQYF
d_gene: -; abundance: -; j_gene: TRBJ2-7; v_gene: TRBV7-9; CDR3nt: TGTGCCAGCAGCTTAGTCGTTTACGAGCAGTACTTC; CDR3aa: CASSLVVYEQYF
d_gene: -; abundance: few; j_gene: TRBJ1-2; v_gene: TRBV19; CDR3nt: TGTGCCAGTAGAAGCACCGGTTTGAGGGGCTACACCTTC; CDR3aa: CASRSTGLRGYTF
d_gene: -; abundance: -; j_gene: TRBJ2-7; v_gene: TRBV30; CDR3nt: TGTGCCTGGAGTGTAGCGCGAGGGGGCGAGCAGTACTTC; CDR3aa: CAWSVARGGEQYF
d_gene: -; abundance: -; j_gene: TRBJ1-1; v_gene: TRBV5-6; CDR3nt: TGTGCCAGCAGCTTAGGGGGTATGAACACTGAAGCTTTCTTT; CDR3aa: CASSLGGMNTEAFF
d_gene: TRBD2; abundance: -; j_gene: TRBJ2-7; v_gene: TRBV28; CDR3nt: TGTGCCAGCAGTTTATTACCTAGCGGGAGTCTGGACGAGCAGTACTTC; CDR3aa: CASSLLPSGSLDEQYF
d_gene: TRBD2; abundance: -; j_gene: TRBJ2-1; v_gene: TRBV5-8; CDR3nt: TGTGCCAGCAGCTTGAGGCTACTAGCGGGAGTAGGTGAGCAGTTCTTC; CDR3aa: CASSLRLLAGVGEQFF
d_gene: -; abundance: -; j_gene: TRBJ1-3; v_gene: TRBV28; CDR3nt: TGTGCCAGCAGTTTTCGTGGCACAGGAAACACCATATATTTT; CDR3aa: CASSFRGTGNTIYF
d_gene: TRBD1; abundance: -; j_gene: TRBJ1-2; v_gene: TRBV5-4; CDR3nt: TGTGCCAGCAGCTTGCGGGGACAGGGTTCTTACTATGGCTACACCTTC; CDR3aa: CASSLRGQGSYYGYTF
d_gene: TRBD1; abundance: -; j_gene: TRBJ2-5; v_gene: TRBV7-6; CDR3nt: TGTGCCAGCAGCTTAGCGGGATTAACAGACAGGGACCAAGAGACCCAGTACTTC; CDR3aa: CASSLAGLTDRDQETQYF
d_gene: TRBD1; abundance: -; j_gene: TRBJ1-2; v_gene: TRBV2; CDR3nt: TGTGCCAGCAGTGCTGGGACAGGGGGTTTAAGAACATATGGCTACACCTTC; CDR3aa: CASSAGTGGLRTYGYTF
d_gene: TRBD2; abundance: -; j_gene: TRBJ2-7; v_gene: TRBV27; CDR3nt: TGTGCCAGCAGTTTAATGACTAGCGGGAGCCACGAGCAGTACTTC; CDR3aa: CASSLMTSGSHEQYF
d_gene: -; abundance: -; j_gene: TRBJ2-1; v_gene: TRBV4-1; CDR3nt: TGCGCCAGCAGCCTCGGGACTGACTACAATGAGCAGTTCTTC; CDR3aa: CASSLGTDYNEQFF
d_gene: -; abundance: -; j_gene: TRBJ2-7; v_gene: TRBV29-1; CDR3nt: TGCAGCGTTGACCGTCAGGGGCTCGGCGAGCAGTACTTC; CDR3aa: CSVDRQGLGEQYF
d_gene: TRBD1; abundance: -; j_gene: TRBJ1-5; v_gene: TRBV2; CDR3nt: TGTGCCAGCAACCGACAGGGGGCGGAACAGCCCCAGCATTTT; CDR3aa: CASNRQGAEQPQHF
d_gene: -; abundance: -; j_gene: TRBJ2-3; v_gene: TRBV3-1/TRBV3-2; CDR3nt: TGTGCCAGCAGCTCACGGGAGCGCCTCACAGATACGCAGTATTTT; CDR3aa: CASSSRERLTDTQYF
d_gene: TRBD2; abundance: -; j_gene: TRBJ2-7; v_gene: TRBV7-2; CDR3nt: TGTGCCAGCAGCTTAGTCGGTAGCGGGAGCTACGAGCAGTACTTC; CDR3aa: CASSLVGSGSYEQYF
d_gene: -; abundance: -; j_gene: TRBJ1-1; v_gene: TRBV10-3; CDR3nt: TGTGCCATCAGTGAGCCGGGGGGCAGTAACACTGAAGCTTTCTTT; CDR3aa: CAISEPGGSNTEAFF
d_gene: -; abundance: -; j_gene: TRBJ1-1; v_gene: TRBV27; CDR3nt: TGTGCCAGCAGTTTTAGACAGTTTACCGCTGAAGCTTTCTTT; CDR3aa: CASSFRQFTAEAFF
d_gene: -; abundance: -; j_gene: TRBJ2-3; v_gene: TRBV14; CDR3nt: TGTGCCAGCAGCCAGTTATCGCAAGCCGATACGCAGTATTTT; CDR3aa: CASSQLSQADTQYF